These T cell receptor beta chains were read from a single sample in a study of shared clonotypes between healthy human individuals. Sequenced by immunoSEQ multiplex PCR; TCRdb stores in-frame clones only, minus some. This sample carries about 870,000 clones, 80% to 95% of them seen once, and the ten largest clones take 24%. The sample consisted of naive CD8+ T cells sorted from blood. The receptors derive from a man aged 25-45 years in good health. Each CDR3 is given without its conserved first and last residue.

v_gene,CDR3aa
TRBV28,ASSFRTTDTQY
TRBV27,ASVGGVSYNEQF
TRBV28,ASSFVSYNEQF
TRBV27,ASTSGSETQY
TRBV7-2,ASSLAVQGSGRLTGELF
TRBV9,ASSVGQVYGYT
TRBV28,ASSLGLLWGPSSGNTIY
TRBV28,ASSAALAGLTGELF
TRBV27,ASSFLGSAYNEQF
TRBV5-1,ASSNRVGSYNEQF
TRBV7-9,ASSSYTVATYEQY
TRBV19,ASTEENNQPQH
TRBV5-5,ASSPASWGNIQY
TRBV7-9,ASSPGGPEAF
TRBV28,ASSLVGNEQF
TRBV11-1,ASSLKGGRGVDEQY
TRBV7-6,ASSPEPGQLGLAF
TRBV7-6,ASSTGPGTISYEQY
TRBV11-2,ASSLGRDYSYEQY
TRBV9,ASSVGGQGYQETQY
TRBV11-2,ASSSRDRDAYEQY
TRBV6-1,ASTASGYNEQF
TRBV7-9,ASTTPSDPGGQY
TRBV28,ASRVDPTDTQY
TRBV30,AYPGRGELF
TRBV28,ASLGRGLTDTQY
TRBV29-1,SVVPAGGYEQY
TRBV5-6,ASSLGTTNTGELF
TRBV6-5,ASSYSAGPPHLEAF
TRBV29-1,SVEGGGGSYNEQF
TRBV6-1,ASSDVGQGKNIQY
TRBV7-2,ASSFYFAYEQY
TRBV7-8,ASSIGVNRDRGSETQY